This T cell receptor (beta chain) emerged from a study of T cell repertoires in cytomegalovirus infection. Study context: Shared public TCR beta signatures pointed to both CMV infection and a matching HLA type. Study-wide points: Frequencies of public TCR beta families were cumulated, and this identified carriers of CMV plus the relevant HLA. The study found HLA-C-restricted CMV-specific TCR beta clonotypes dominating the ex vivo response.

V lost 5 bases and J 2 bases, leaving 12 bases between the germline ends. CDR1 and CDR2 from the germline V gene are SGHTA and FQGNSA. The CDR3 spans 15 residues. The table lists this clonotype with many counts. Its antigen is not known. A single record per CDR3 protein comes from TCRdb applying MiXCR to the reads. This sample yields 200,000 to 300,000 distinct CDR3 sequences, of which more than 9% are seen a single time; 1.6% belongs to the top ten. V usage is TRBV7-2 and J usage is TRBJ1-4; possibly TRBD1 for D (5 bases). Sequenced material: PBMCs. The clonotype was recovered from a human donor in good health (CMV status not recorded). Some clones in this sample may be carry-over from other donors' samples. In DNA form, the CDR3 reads TGTGCCAGCAGCGCGGGGCAGGTCACTAATGAAAAACTGTTTTTT. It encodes CASSAGQVTNEKLFF.